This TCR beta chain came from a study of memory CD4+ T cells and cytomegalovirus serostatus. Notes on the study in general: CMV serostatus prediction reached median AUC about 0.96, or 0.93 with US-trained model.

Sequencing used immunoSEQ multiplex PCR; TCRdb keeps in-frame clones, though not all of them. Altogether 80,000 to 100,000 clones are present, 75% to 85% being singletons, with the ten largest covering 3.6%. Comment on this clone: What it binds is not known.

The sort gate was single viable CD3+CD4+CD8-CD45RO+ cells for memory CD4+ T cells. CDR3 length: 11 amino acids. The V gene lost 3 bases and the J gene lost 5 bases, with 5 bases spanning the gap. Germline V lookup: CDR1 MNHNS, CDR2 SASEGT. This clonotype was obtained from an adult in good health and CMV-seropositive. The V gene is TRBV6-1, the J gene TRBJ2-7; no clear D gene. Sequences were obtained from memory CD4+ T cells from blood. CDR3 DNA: TGTGCCAGCAGTGAGCCCAACGAGCAGTACTTC. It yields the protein CASSEPNEQYF.